The next 5 T cell receptor beta chains were all read from a single sample in a study of regulatory T cells in long-lasting Graves disease. Construction of the TCR beta libraries employed iRepertoire HTBI primers in conjunction with Arm-PCR of CDR3 regions. TCRdb used MiXCR to reprocess the multiplex PCR reads, holding one entry per CDR3 protein. The top ten clones hold approximately 9.6% of a sample with about 520,000 distinct CDR3 sequences, around 12% of them seen once. Regarding time point: newly diagnosed GD, antithyroid drugs for less than 3 months. TCR sequences were obtained from RNA taken from PBMCs. These same data were also listed under a study on T cells in Graves' hyperthyroidism and ophthalmopathy.

The sample here was peripheral blood mononuclear cells (PBMCs), taken at new diagnosis, from a patient treated with antithyroid drugs. The receptors come from a woman aged 25 to 45 with Graves disease.

For this clonotype: This may stem from a read error, because a much larger clone lies one nucleotide away. V gene TRBV12-3 or TRBV12-4 combines with J gene TRBJ2-5; TRBD2 aligns across 9 bases. CDR3 length equals 16 residues. With 7 bases clipped from V and 4 bases from J, the junction kept 13 bases outside the gene matches. CDR3 in DNA: TGTGCCAGCACCCTTGGTAGCGGGGGTTATCTAGAGACCCAGTACTTC. Encoded protein: CASTLGSGGYLETQYF.

In its sample, this clonotype was seen many times. The CDR3 reads CSGSYNNEQFF. CDR3 nucleotide sequence: TGCAGCGGGAGTTATAACAATGAGCAGTTCTTC. The V and J genes are TRBV20-1 and TRBJ2-1; possibly TRBD2 for D (6 bases). The CDR3 extends over 11 amino acids. Looked up from germline, CDR1 is DFQATT and CDR2 is SNEGSKA (reference sequence).

This clonotype was observed a handful of times. The gene calls are TRBV3-1 and TRBJ2-2; perhaps TRBD2 as D (6 bases). The CDR3 runs 18 residues. Trimming pared 0 bases from V and 5 bases from J, leaving 19 bases between. The germline V gene has CDR1 LGHDT and CDR2 YNNKEL (reference sequence). Here the CDR3 reads CASSQELLATPDTGELFF. In DNA form, the CDR3 reads TGTGCCAGCAGCCAAGAATTGCTAGCGACTCCCGATACCGGGGAGCTGTTTTTT.

This clonotype appeared many times. The chain uses TRBV20-1 and TRBJ1-1, with 9 bases identical to TRBD1. V trimming: 2 bases; J trimming: 1 base; junction bases outside the gene matches: 8. From germline, CDR1 is DFQATT and CDR2 SNEGSKA (reference sequence). This CDR3 comprises 16 residues. The CDR3 sequence is CSARIIQGARNTEAFF. The CDR3 DNA reads TGCAGTGCTAGAATAATACAGGGGGCAAGGAACACTGAAGCTTTCTTT.

This clonotype was seen at least ten times. J is TRBJ2-5 and V is TRBV28; D is ambiguous. Germline V gene sequence: CDR1 MDHEN, CDR2 SYDVKM. The CDR3 totals 12 residues. Trimming stripped 7 bases from V and 4 bases from J, with 10 bases between. The CDR3 sequence: CASKRLLETQYF. The CDR3 coding sequence is TGTGCCAGCAAAAGGCTTCTAGAGACCCAGTACTTC.